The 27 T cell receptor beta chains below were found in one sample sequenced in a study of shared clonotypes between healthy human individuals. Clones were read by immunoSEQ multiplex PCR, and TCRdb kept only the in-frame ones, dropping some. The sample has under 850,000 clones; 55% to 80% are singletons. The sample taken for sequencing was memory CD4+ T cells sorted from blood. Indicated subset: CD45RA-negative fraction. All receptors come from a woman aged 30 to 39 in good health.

This CDR3 is CASSPYSGAKDEQFF. The CDR3 coding sequence is TGTGCCAGCAGCCCGTATAGCGGGGCGAAGGATGAGCAGTTCTTC. The rearrangement links TRBV4-2 to TRBJ2-1, with 8 bases identical to TRBD2. The CDR3 has 15 amino acids. V shed 4 bases, J shed 8 bases, and the junction held 10 bases outside the gene matches. Germline CDR1 is LGHNA and CDR2 is YNFKEQ.

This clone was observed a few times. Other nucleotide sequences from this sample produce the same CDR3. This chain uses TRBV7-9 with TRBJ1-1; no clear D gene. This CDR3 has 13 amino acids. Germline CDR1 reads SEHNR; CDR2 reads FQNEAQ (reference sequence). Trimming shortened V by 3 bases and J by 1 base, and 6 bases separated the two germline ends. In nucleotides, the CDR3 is TGTGCCAGCAGCTTCGCTGGGAACACTGAAGCTTTCTTT. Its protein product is CASSFAGNTEAFF.

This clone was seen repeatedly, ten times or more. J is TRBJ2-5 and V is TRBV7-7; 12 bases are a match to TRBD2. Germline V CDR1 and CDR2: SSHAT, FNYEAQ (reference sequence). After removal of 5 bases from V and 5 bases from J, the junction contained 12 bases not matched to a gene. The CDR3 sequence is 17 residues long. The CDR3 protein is CASSLRLAGDPWETQYF. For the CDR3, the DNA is TGTGCCAGCAGCCTTAGACTAGCGGGAGACCCTTGGGAGACCCAGTACTTC.

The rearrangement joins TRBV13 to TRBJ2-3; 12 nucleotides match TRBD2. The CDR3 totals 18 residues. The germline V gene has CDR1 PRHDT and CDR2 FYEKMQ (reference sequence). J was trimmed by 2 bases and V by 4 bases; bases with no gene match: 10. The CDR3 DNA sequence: TGTGCCAGCAGCTCCCCGCAACTAGCGGGAGGATACACAGATACGCAGTATTTT. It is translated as CASSSPQLAGGYTDTQYF.

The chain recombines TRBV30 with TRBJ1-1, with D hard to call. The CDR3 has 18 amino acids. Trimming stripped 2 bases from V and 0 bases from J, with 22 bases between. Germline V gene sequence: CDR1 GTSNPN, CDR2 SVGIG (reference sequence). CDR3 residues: CAWSNVRYKGQMNTEAFF. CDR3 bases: TGTGCCTGGAGTAACGTCCGTTACAAAGGGCAGATGAACACTGAAGCTTTCTTT.

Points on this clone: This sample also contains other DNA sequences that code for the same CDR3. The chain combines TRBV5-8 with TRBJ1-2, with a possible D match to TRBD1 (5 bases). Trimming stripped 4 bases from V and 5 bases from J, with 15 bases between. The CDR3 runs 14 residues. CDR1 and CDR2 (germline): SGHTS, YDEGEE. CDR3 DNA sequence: TGTGCCAGCAGCCGTGAGGGGAGGTGGTATGGCTACACCTTC. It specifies CASSREGRWYGYTF.

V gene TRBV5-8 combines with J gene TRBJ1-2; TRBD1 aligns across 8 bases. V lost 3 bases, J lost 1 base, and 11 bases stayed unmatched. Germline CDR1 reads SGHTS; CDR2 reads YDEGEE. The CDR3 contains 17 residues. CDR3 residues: CASSSLGGTGRNYGYTF. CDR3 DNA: TGTGCCAGCAGCTCCCTTGGGGGGACAGGACGTAACTATGGCTACACCTTC.

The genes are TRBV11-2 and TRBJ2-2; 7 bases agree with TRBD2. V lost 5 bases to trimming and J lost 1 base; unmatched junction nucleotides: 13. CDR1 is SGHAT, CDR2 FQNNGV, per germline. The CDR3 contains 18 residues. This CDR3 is CASSTRLRSSGNTGELFF. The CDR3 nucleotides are TGTGCCAGCAGCACCCGCCTTCGGTCTAGCGGGAACACCGGGGAGCTGTTTTTT.

The CDR3 DNA follows: TGTGCCAGCAGCTTAACCAGACAGGCGAACACCGGGGAGCTGTTTTTT. Protein: CASSLTRQANTGELFF. The V and J genes are TRBV11-2 and TRBJ2-2; perhaps TRBD1 as D (6 bases). V was pared by 2 bases and J by 0 bases, with 10 bases between. The CDR3 is 16 amino acids. Looked up from germline, CDR1 is SGHAT and CDR2 is FQNNGV.

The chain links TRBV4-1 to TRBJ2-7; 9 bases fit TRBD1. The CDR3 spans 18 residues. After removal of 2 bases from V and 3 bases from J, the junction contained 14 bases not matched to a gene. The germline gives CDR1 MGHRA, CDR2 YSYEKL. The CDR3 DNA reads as TGCGCCAGCAGCCAAAGGCCTGCCGGGGGACAGGGTTACTACGAGCAGTACTTC. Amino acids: CASSQRPAGGQGYYEQYF.

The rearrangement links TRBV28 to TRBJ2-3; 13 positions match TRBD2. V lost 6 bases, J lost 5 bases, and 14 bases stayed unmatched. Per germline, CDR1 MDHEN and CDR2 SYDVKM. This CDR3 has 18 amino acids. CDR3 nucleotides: TGTGCCAGCAGCCACTCGCGCAGGACTAGCGGGAGAGGAGATACGCAGTATTTT. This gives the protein CASSHSRRTSGRGDTQYF. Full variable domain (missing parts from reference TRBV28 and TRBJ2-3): DVKVTQSSRYLVKRTGEKVFLECVQDMDHENMFWYRQDPGLGLRLIYFSYDVKMKEKGDIPEGYSVSREKKERFSLILESASTNQTSMYLCASSHSRRTSGRGDTQYFGPGTRLTVL.

In DNA, the CDR3 is TGTGCCAGCAGCTTAGGTTTGGGGGCACAGGAGCAGTACTTC. Its protein is CASSLGLGAQEQYF. This sequence joins TRBV11-2 and TRBJ2-7; tentatively, D is TRBD1 (6 bases). The germline V and J ends were trimmed by 1 base and 7 bases, with 14 bases remaining between them. Germline lookup yields CDR1 SGHAT and CDR2 FQNNGV. The length of the CDR3 is 14 residues.

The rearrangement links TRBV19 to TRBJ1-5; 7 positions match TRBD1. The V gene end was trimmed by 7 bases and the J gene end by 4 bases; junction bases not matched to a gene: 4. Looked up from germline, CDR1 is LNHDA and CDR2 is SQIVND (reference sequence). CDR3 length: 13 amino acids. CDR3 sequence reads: CASNQGVNQPQHF. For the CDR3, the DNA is TGTGCCAGTAATCAGGGGGTTAATCAGCCCCAGCATTTT.

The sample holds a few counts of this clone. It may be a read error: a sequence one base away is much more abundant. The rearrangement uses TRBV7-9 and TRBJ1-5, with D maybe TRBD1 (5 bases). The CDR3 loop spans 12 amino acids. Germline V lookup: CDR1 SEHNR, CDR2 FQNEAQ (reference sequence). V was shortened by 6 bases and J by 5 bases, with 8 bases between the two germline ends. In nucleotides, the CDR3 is TGTGCCAGCAGATTCAGGGATCAGCCCCAGCATTTT. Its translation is CASRFRDQPQHF. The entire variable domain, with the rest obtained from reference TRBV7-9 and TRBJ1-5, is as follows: DTGVSQNPRHKITKRGQNVTFRCDPISEHNRLYWYRQTLGQGPEFLTYFQNEAQLEKSRLLSDRFSAERPKGSFSTLEIQRTEQGDSAMYLCASRFRDQPQHFGDGTRLSIL.

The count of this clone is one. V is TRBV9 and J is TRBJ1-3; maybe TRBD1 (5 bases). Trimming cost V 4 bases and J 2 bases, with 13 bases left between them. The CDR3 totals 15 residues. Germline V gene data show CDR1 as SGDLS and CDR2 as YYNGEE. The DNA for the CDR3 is TGTGCCAGCAGCAGAAGGGGAGGTGCTGGAAACACCATATATTTT. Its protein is CASSRRGGAGNTIYF.

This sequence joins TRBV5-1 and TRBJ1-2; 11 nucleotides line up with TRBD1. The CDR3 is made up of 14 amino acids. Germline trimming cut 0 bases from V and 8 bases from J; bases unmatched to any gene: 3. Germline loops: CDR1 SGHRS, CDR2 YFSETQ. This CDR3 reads CASSLEGQGEGYTF. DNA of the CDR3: TGCGCCAGCAGCTTGGAGGGACAGGGGGAGGGCTACACCTTC.

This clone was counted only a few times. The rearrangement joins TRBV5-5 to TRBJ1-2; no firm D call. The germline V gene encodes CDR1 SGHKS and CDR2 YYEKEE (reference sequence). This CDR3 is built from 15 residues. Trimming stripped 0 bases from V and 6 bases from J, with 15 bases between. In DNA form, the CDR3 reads TGTGCCAGCAGCTTGGCCGAGGGAGGGTTGAATGGCTACACCTTC. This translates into CASSLAEGGLNGYTF. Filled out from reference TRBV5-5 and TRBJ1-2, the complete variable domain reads DAGVTQSPTHLIKTRGQQVTLRCSPISGHKSVSWYQQVLGQGPQFIFQYYEKEERGRGNFPDRFSARQFPNYSSELNVNALLLGDSALYLCASSLAEGGLNGYTFGSGTRLTVV.

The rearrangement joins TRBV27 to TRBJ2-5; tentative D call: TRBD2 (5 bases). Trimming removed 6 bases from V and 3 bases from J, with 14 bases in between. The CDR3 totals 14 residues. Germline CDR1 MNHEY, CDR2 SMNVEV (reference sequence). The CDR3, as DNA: TGTGCCAGCAGACCTACTAGGACGGAAGAGACCCAGTACTTC. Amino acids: CASRPTRTEETQYF.

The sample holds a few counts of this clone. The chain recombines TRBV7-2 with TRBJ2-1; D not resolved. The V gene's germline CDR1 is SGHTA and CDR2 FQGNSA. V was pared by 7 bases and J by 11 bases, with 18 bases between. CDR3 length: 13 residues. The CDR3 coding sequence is TGTGCCAGCACCTCCCCCCCCTCTGCGCAGCAGTTCTTC. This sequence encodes CASTSPPSAQQFF.

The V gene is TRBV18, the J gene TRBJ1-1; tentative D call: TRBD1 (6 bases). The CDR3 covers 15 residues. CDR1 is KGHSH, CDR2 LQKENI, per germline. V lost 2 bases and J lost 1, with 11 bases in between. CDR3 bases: TGTGCCAGCTCACCAAGGCAGGGGTGGAACACTGAAGCTTTCTTT. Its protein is CASSPRQGWNTEAFF.

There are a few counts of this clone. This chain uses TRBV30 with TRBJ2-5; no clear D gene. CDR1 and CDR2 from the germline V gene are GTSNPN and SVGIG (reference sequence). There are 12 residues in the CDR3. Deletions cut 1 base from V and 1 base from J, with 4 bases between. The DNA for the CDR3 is TGTGCCTGGAGTGCCACCCAAGAGACCCAGTACTTC. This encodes CAWSATQETQYF.

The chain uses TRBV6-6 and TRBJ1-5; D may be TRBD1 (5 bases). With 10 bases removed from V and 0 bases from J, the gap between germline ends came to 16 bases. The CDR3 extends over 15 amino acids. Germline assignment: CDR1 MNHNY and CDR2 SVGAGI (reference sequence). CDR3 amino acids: CATLRGRNSNQPQHF. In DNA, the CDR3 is TGTGCCACCCTAAGGGGCAGAAATAGCAATCAGCCCCAGCATTTT.

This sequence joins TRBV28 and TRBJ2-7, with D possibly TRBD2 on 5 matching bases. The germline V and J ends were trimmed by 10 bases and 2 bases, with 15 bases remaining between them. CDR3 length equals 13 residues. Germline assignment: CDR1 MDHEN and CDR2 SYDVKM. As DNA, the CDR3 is TGTGCCACTTCCCCGACGGGGACCTACGAGCAGTACTTC. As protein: CATSPTGTYEQYF.

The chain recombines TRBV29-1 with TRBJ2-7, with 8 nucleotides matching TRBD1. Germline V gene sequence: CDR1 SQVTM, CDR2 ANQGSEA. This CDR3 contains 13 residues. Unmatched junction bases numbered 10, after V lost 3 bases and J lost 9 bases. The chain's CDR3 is CSVDQGAPVGQYF. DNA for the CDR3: TGCAGCGTTGATCAGGGGGCGCCGGTCGGGCAGTACTTC.

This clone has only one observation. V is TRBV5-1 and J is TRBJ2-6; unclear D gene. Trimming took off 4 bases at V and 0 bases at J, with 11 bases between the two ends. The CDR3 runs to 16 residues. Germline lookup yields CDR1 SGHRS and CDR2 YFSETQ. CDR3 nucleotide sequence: TGCGCCAGCAGCCTGGATTGGATCTCTGGGGCCAACGTCCTGACTTTC. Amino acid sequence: CASSLDWISGANVLTF.

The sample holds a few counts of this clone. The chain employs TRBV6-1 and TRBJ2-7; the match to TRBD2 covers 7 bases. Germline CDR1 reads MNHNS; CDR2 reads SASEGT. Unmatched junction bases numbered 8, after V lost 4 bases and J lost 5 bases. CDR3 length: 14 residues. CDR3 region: CASSAGGGPDEQYF. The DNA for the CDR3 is TGTGCCAGCAGTGCTGGGGGAGGGCCCGACGAGCAGTACTTC.

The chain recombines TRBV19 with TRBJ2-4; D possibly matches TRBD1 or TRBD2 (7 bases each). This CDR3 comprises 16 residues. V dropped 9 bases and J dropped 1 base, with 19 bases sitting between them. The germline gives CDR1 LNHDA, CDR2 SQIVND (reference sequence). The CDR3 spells CASRGREGAAKNIQYF. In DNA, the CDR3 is TGTGCCAGCCGAGGGAGGGAGGGGGCGGCCAAAAACATTCAGTACTTC.